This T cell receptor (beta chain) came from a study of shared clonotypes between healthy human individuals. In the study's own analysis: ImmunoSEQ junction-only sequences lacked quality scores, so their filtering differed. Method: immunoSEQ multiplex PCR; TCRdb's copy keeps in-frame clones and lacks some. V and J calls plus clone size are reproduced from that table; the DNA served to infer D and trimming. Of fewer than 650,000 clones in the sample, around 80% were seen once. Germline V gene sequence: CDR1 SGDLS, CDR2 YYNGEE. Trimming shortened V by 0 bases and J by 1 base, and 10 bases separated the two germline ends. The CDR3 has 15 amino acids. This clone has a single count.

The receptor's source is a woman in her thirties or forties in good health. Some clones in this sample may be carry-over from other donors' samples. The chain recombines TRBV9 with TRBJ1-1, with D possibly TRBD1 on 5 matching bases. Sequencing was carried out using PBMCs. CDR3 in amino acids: CASSVGGRENTEAFF. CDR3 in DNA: TGTGCCAGCAGCGTAGGGGGCAGGGAGAACACTGAAGCTTTCTTT.